This T cell receptor beta chain is drawn from a study of T cell responses to AZD1222 COVID-19 vaccine. The study's findings and limits: Donors were mostly white British, more females; clonal diversity possibly underestimated.

The CDR3 runs to 15 residues. V shed 9 bases and J shed 6 bases, with 20 bases lying between them. Germline CDR1 is MNHEY and CDR2 is SVGAGI. Libraries were prepared by immunoSEQ multiplex PCR; TCRdb keeps only in-frame clonotypes and omits some of them. The table lists 150,000 to 200,000 clones, around nine tenths of them singletons. Second-dose schedules of about 4 or about 12 weeks were combined. Details on this clone: Its antigen is undetermined.

The sample was peripheral blood, taken 28 days after the second AZD1222 dose. The rearrangement joins TRBV6-5 to TRBJ2-2; D remains unclear. The sequence was collected from an adult who received the AZD1222 COVID-19 vaccine. In DNA, the CDR3 is TGTGCCAGTTCAAGTGGGCAGTTGGTAGCCGGGGAGCTGTTTTTT. Its translation: CASSSGQLVAGELFF.